Below, 22 T cell receptor beta chains from the same sample are listed, as sequenced in a study of T cells in Graves' hyperthyroidism and ophthalmopathy. Researchers took RNA transcripts and amplified the TCR beta CDR3 regions from them. An initial round of RT-PCR targeting the TCR CDR3 relied on the HTBI primer set. TCRdb independently ran MiXCR on the multiplex PCR reads; one entry per CDR3 protein. The table has 540,000 or so distinct CDR3 sequences, approximately 44% seen once. Sequenced material: peripheral blood or thyroid tissue (not recorded which). The receptors stem from an adult woman with Graves' disease, either hyperthyroidism or ophthalmopathy (not recorded which).

This clonotype was recorded a few times. The CDR3 sequence is CAWSFTGELFF. The CDR3 nucleotides read TGTGCCTGGAGTTTTACCGGGGAGCTGTTTTTT. V usage is TRBV30 and J usage is TRBJ2-2; D remains unclear. This CDR3 spans 11 amino acids. Germline V gives CDR1 GTSNPN, CDR2 SVGIG (reference sequence). V dropped 2 bases and J dropped 5 bases, with 3 bases sitting between them.

The rearrangement joins TRBV20-1 to TRBJ1-2; D is uncertain. CDR1 is DFQATT, CDR2 SNEGSKA, per germline (reference sequence). The CDR3 sequence is 12 residues long. V lost 1 base and J lost 2, with 5 bases in between. The CDR3: CSARGRNYGYTF. CDR3 DNA: TGCAGTGCTAGAGGCAGGAACTATGGCTACACCTTC.

The chain couples TRBV11-2 to TRBJ2-7; 7 bases are shared with TRBD1. V dropped 6 bases and J dropped 4; count of bases not matched to a gene: 9. Germline loops: CDR1 SGHAT, CDR2 FQNNGV. The CDR3 runs to 14 residues. The CDR3 region is CASSRQGEPYEQYF. CDR3 bases: TGTGCCAGCAGTCGCCAGGGGGAACCGTACGAGCAGTACTTC.

V gene TRBV5-4 combines with J gene TRBJ1-2; D is possibly TRBD1 (5 bases). V dropped 0 bases and J dropped 8 bases, with 23 bases sitting between them. Germline CDR1 SGHNT, CDR2 YYREEE (reference sequence). The CDR3 is 17 residues long. DNA of the CDR3: TGTGCCAGCAGCTTGGACCCGGTAGGACATATCTTGAGCGGCTACACCTTC. Translating gives CASSLDPVGHILSGYTF.

The CDR3: CASSVDGNSPLHF. CDR3 coding DNA: TGTGCCAGCAGTGTTGACGGCAATTCACCCCTCCACTTT. V usage is TRBV2 and J usage is TRBJ1-6; no reliable D call. Germline V gives CDR1 SNHLY, CDR2 FYNNEI. The CDR3 extends over 13 amino acids. V gave up 4 bases and J gave up 7 bases, with 8 bases separating them.

This sequence joins TRBV2 and TRBJ2-2, with 13 bases identical to TRBD2. Germline CDR1 and CDR2: SNHLY and FYNNEI. V trimming: 8 bases; J trimming: 5 bases; junction bases outside the gene matches: 8. CDR3 length: 16 residues. The CDR3 region is CASHPTSGRGTGELFF. The CDR3 nucleotides are TGTGCCAGCCATCCCACTAGCGGGAGGGGGACCGGGGAGCTGTTTTTT.

The genes are TRBV7-8 and TRBJ1-5; D is unresolved. Germline lookup yields CDR1 SGHVS and CDR2 FQNEAQ. The CDR3 length is 16 residues. Trimming cost V 5 bases and J 11 bases, with 25 bases left between them. CDR3 nucleotide sequence: TGTGCCAGCAGCCCCGAGGGCACTAGCGGCCAAGAGACCCAGCATTTT. Its translation is CASSPEGTSGQETQHF.

This clonotype was picked up one time. The CDR3 DNA is TGCAGCGTGGTATCCACCGCTGGAAACACCATATATTTT. Protein: CSVVSTAGNTIYF. The gene calls are TRBV29-1 and TRBJ1-3; D not certain. Between the trimmed V and J ends, which lost 6 bases and 2 bases, there was a span of 11 bases. The length of the CDR3 is 13 residues. CDR1 SQVTM and CDR2 ANQGSEA come from the germline V gene.

V and J are TRBV7-8 and TRBJ2-7; possible D gene TRBD2, 6 bases. The germline V gene encodes CDR1 SGHVS and CDR2 FQNEAQ. This CDR3 region has 14 residues. The V and J ends lost 5 bases and 0 bases respectively, with 11 bases between them. This CDR3 is CASSPPGDSYEQYF. The CDR3 nucleotides read TGTGCCAGCAGCCCTCCGGGGGACTCCTACGAGCAGTACTTC. Looking up the rest from reference TRBV7-8 and TRBJ2-7 gives the full variable domain: GAGVSQSPRYKVAKRGQDVALRCDPISGHVSLFWYQQALGQGPEFLTYFQNEAQLDKSGLPSDRFFAERPEGSVSTLKIQRTQQEDSAVYLCASSPPGDSYEQYFGPGTRLTVT.

Remarks on this clonotype: Compared with germline, one end of the junction differs, possibly owing to a read error. V usage is TRBV7-2 and J usage is TRBJ1-1; D gene unclear. Germline CDR1 is SGHTA and CDR2 is FQGNSA. The CDR3 is 16 residues long. The CDR3 DNA is TGCGCCAGCAGCCACCCGCCGGGCAGATCGAGAACTGAAGCTTTCTTT. Its protein product is CASSHPPGRSRTEAFF.

The sample holds a few counts of this clonotype. This chain joins TRBV7-8 and TRBJ2-1; D possibly corresponds to TRBD2 (6 bases). This CDR3 is 12 amino acids long. Deletions cut 1 base from V and 9 bases from J, with 7 bases between. Germline CDR1 reads SGHVS; CDR2 reads FQNEAQ. The CDR3 here is CASSLVAAEQFF. As DNA, the CDR3 is TGTGCCAGCAGCTTAGTAGCGGCTGAGCAGTTCTTC.

The chain is built from TRBV24-1 and TRBJ1-2, with TRBD1 as a possible D gene (5 bases). The germline CDR1 and CDR2 sequences are KGHDR and SFDVKD. The CDR3 sequence is 14 residues long. Trimming pared 4 bases from V and 4 bases from J, leaving 12 bases between. The CDR3 DNA follows: TGTGCCACCAGTGACCAGGGAAGGGTCTATGGCTACACCTTC. Translating it yields CATSDQGRVYGYTF.

V is TRBV19 and J is TRBJ1-5, with unresolved D. Germline CDR1 is LNHDA and CDR2 is SQIVND (reference sequence). V was clipped by 3 bases and J by 3 bases, with 9 bases between them. This CDR3 has 14 amino acids. CDR3 region: CASSILDLNQPQHF. DNA for the CDR3: TGTGCCAGTAGTATTCTGGACCTCAATCAGCCCCAGCATTTT. Full variable domain (rest looked up from reference TRBV19 and TRBJ1-5): DGGITQSPKYLFRKEGQNVTLSCEQNLNHDAMYWYRQDPGQGLRLIYYSQIVNDFQKGDIAEGYSVSREKKESFPLTVTSAQKNPTAFYLCASSILDLNQPQHFGDGTRLSIL.

The chain employs TRBV20-1 and TRBJ2-5; tentatively, D is TRBD1 (6 bases). Germline lookup yields CDR1 DFQATT and CDR2 SNEGSKA (reference sequence). The V gene lost 5 bases and the J gene lost 9 bases, with 16 bases spanning the gap. CDR3 size: 12 residues. The DNA for the CDR3 is TGCAGTGCTTGGGACACCCTCCGGCCCCAGTACTTC. Amino acid sequence: CSAWDTLRPQYF.

This clonotype was counted ten times or more. V gene TRBV6-5 combines with J gene TRBJ1-2; D unclear. Trimming pared 2 bases from V and 6 bases from J, leaving 10 bases between. This CDR3 has 13 amino acids. Germline V gene sequence: CDR1 MNHEY, CDR2 SVGAGI. The CDR3 spells CASSYKGENGYTF. Written as DNA, the CDR3 is TGTGCCAGCAGTTACAAGGGCGAGAATGGCTACACCTTC.

This clonotype was counted many times. J is TRBJ1-1 and V is TRBV14, with TRBD1 identical over 7 bases. The CDR3 extends over 15 amino acids. The germline CDR1 and CDR2 sequences are SGHDN and FVKESK. J gave up 0 bases and V 3 bases, and 4 bases lay outside the gene matches. Written as DNA, the CDR3 is TGTGCCAGCAGCCAGACCGGGACAGTGAACACTGAAGCTTTCTTT. Protein sequence: CASSQTGTVNTEAFF.

This clonotype showed up many times. This rearrangement joins TRBV15 to TRBJ1-5; no definite D call. Trimming shortened V by 0 bases and J by 4 bases, and 4 bases separated the two germline ends. From germline, CDR1 is LNHNV and CDR2 YYDKDF (reference sequence). This CDR3 has 13 residues. The CDR3 spells CATSRDRNQPQHF. CDR3 DNA: TGTGCCACCAGCAGAGACAGAAATCAGCCCCAGCATTTT.

The chain uses TRBV12-3 or TRBV12-4 and TRBJ1-5; D ambiguous. V was pared by 6 bases and J by 4 bases, with 19 bases between. CDR3 length equals 16 residues. The CDR3 DNA is TGTGCCAGCAGCCAGACACACACCGCTATAAATCAGCCCCAGCATTTT. Amino acid sequence: CASSQTHTAINQPQHF.

This clonotype has at least ten counts. This chain uses TRBV15 with TRBJ1-5; D call uncertain. Germline V gene sequence: CDR1 LNHNV, CDR2 YYDKDF (reference sequence). The CDR3 runs to 14 residues. Trimming cost V 5 bases and J 2 bases, with 10 bases left between them. In nucleotides, the CDR3 is TGTGCCACCAGCCCCAGCGGGGGCAATCAGCCCCAGCATTTT. Its protein product is CATSPSGGNQPQHF.

This clonotype was counted only a few times. This chain uses TRBV10-3 with TRBJ1-1, with D possibly being TRBD1 (6 bases). Germline CDR1 reads ENHRY; CDR2 reads SYGVKD. The CDR3 has 13 amino acids. Trimming took off 10 bases at V and 4 bases at J, with 16 bases between the two ends. In nucleotides, the CDR3 is TGTGCCACCTTGACAGGTCCGGGCACTGAAGCTTTCTTT. It encodes CATLTGPGTEAFF.

Many counts were recorded for this clonotype. V usage is TRBV11-2 and J usage is TRBJ1-2, with D tentatively TRBD1 (5 bases). Germline V gene data show CDR1 as SGHAT and CDR2 as FQNNGV. The length of the CDR3 is 14 residues. V was pared by 1 base and J by 8 bases, with 14 bases between. The CDR3 DNA reads as TGTGCCAGCAGCTTAGGCTCTGGGGGTTTGGGCTACACCTTC. Translation gives CASSLGSGGLGYTF.

This clonotype was observed many times. The chain recombines TRBV7-9 with TRBJ1-2; D unresolved. CDR1 and CDR2 (germline): SEHNR, FQNEAQ (reference sequence). With 6 bases removed from V and 2 bases from J, the gap between germline ends came to 10 bases. The CDR3 has 13 residues. CDR3 coding DNA: TGTGCCAGCAGAACTACACCGAACTATGGCTACACCTTC. It codes for CASRTTPNYGYTF.